The clone carrying this T cell receptor beta chain occurred a few times. Patients of the Seattle cohort, enrolled during active infection, were followed longitudinally. These data are taken from a study of blood T cell repertoires in COVID-19. Study-level information: PBMCs, B-cell-depleted T cells, or T cells were the source of the cDNA or gDNA that made up the material.

Germline V gene lookup returns CDR1 KGHSH and CDR2 LQKENI. V was clipped by 3 bases and J by 8 bases; unmatched bases: 10. The CDR3 is 16 amino acids. Original processing notes: Estimates of nucleated cell counts were drawn from the amplification of reference gene primers. Here immunoSEQ multiplex PCR was the method, and the copy in TCRdb shows in-frame clones only, minus some. V and J calls plus clone size are reproduced from that table; the DNA served to infer D and trimming. The table has roughly 110,000 clones, over 65% seen once. J is TRBJ1-6 and V is TRBV18, with 7 bases lining up with TRBD1. This sequence was found in a man aged 80 or over with COVID-19, enrolled during active disease. Sequencing input: peripheral blood. In nucleotides, the CDR3 is TGTGCCAGCTCACCTCAAAATACAGGGGTTGATTCACCCCTCCACTTT. It encodes CASSPQNTGVDSPLHF.